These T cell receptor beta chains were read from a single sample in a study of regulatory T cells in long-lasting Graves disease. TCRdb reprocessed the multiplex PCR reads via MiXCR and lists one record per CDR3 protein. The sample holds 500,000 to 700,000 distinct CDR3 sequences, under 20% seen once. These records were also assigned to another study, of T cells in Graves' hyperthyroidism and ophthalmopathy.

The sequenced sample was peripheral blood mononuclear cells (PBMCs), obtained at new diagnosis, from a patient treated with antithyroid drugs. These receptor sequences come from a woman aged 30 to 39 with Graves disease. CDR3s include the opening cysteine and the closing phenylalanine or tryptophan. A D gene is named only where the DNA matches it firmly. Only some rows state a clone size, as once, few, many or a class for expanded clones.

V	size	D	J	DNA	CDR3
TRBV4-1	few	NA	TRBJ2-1	TGCGCCAGCACTCTACAGGGATGGGGGGACTTAGGGTTCGATGAGCAGTTCTTC	CASTLQGWGDLGFDEQFF
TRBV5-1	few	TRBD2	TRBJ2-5	TGCGCCAGCAGCCGGACTAGCGGGTTTGGGGAGACCCAGTACTTC	CASSRTSGFGETQYF
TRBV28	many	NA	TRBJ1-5	TGTGCCAGCAGTCCGCCCACAGGGTCCCACAATCAGCCCCAGCATTTT	CASSPPTGSHNQPQHF
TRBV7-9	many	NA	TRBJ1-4	TGTGCCAGCAGTGAGACAGAGGAAAAACTGTTTTTT	CASSETEEKLFF
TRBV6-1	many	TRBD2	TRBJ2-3	TGTGCCAGCAGTCAGAGCGGGAGGGGGAGCACAGATACGCAGTATTTT	CASSQSGRGSTDTQYF
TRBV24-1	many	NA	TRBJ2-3	TGTGCCACCAGTGAAATCCTAGAAGATACGCAGTATTTT	CATSEILEDTQYF
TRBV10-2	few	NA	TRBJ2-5	TGCGCCACCAGCGGTATCCAAGAGACCCAGTACTTC	CATSGIQETQYF
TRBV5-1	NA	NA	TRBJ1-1	TGTGCCAGCGGCTTAGTAATGGCCATCAACACTGAAGCTTTCTTT	CASGLVMAINTEAFF
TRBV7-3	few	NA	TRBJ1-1	TGTGCCAGCAGCTTGACGGGGGGGGTTTGGACTGAAGCTTTCTTT	CASSLTGGVWTEAFF
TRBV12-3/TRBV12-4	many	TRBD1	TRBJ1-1	TGTGCCAGCAGTTTAGCAGGGGGCAGGACGAACACTGAAGCTTTCTTT	CASSLAGGRTNTEAFF
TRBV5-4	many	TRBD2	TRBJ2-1	TGTGCCAGCAGCTTAGGACTAGCGGGATTCTACAATGAGCAGTTCTTC	CASSLGLAGFYNEQFF
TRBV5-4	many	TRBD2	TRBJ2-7	TGTGCCAGCAGCTTGGTAGCGGGAGGGAGCTCCTACGAGCAGTACTTC	CASSLVAGGSSYEQYF
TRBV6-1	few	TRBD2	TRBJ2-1	TGTGCCAGCAGTCTAGCGGAATCCAATGAGCAGTTCTTC	CASSLAESNEQFF
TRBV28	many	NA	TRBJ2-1	TGTGCCAGCAGTACTCCACGGCCCACCTCTAGTTACAATGAGCAGTTCTTC	CASSTPRPTSSYNEQFF
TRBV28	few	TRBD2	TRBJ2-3	TGTGCCAGCAGTTTAGGACTAGCGGCTAGGACAGATACGCAGTATTTT	CASSLGLAARTDTQYF
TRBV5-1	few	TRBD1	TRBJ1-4	TGCGCCAGCAGCGGACAGGGGGCAGCAACTAATGGAAAACTGTTTTTT	CASSGQGAATNGKLFF
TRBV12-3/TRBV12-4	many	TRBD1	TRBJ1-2	TGTGCCAGCAGTTTAGTGTCAGGGGGACATTATGGCTACACCTTC	CASSLVSGGHYGYTF
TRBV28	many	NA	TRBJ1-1	TGTGCCAGCAGTTCACCGGGGGGGGGCACGTTGAACACTGAAGCTTTCTTT	CASSSPGGGTLNTEAFF
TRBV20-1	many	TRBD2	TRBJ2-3	TGCAGTGCTAGGAGCCGAACTAGCGGGAGTCCGGAGACGCAGTATTTT	CSARSRTSGSPETQYF
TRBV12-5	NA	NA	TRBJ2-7	TGTGCTAGTGGTTTAGAGATCTACGAGCAGTACTTC	CASGLEIYEQYF
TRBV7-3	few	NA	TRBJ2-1	TGTGCCAGCAGCTCCCGCGGCGGAACCTACAATGAGCAGTTCTTC	CASSSRGGTYNEQFF
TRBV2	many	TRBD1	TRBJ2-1	TGTGCCACCACGGACCCGGGACAGTGGTCTTACAATGAGCAGTTCTTC	CATTDPGQWSYNEQFF
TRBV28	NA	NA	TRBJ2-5	TGTGCCAGCAGTTTTTCTTCCCGGGGCCAGCAAGAGACCCAGTACTTC	CASSFSSRGQQETQYF
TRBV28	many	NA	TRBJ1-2	TGTGCCAGCAGTTGGGGGGGAGTCCAAAACTATGGCTACACCTTC	CASSWGGVQNYGYTF
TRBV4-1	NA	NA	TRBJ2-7	TGCGCCAGCAGCCAAGAATCCGGACAGACTTACGAGCAGTACTTC	CASSQESGQTYEQYF
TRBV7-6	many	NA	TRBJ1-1	TGTGCCAGCAGCTTAGAAGGAGGGGGGTCGCGAGCTTTCTTT	CASSLEGGGSRAFF
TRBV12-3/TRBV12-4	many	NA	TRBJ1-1	TGTGCCAGCAGTATAAGGATTCCAGCCCCCACTGAAGCTTTCTTT	CASSIRIPAPTEAFF
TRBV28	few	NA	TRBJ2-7	TGTGCCAGCAGTTTACAGAGACCCTACGAGCAGTACTTC	CASSLQRPYEQYF
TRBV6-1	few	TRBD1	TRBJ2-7	TGTGCCAGCAGTACCCTCGACAGGGACTCCTACGAGCAGTACTTC	CASSTLDRDSYEQYF
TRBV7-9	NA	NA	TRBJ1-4	TGTGCCAGCAGCCACCGAGTTGGGAGCGCAACTAATGAAAAACTGTTTTTT	CASSHRVGSATNEKLFF
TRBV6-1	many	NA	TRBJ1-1	TGTGCCAGCACTCGTAGGGTGCACACTGAAGCTTTCTTT	CASTRRVHTEAFF
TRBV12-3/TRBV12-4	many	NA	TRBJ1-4	TGTGCCAGCAGTTTAGCCAGGGGTAGTGAAAAACTGTTTTTT	CASSLARGSEKLFF
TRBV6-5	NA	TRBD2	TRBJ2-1	TGTGCCAGCAGTTACTCGACCCTAGCGGGAGTGGGGGTGGGCTCCTACAATGAGCAGTTCTTC	CASSYSTLAGVGVGSYNEQFF
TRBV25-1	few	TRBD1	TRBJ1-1	TGTGCCAGCAGTGAAAGTAGGACAGGGGAGTCTGAAGCTTTCTTT	CASSESRTGESEAFF
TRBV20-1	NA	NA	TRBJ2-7	TGCAGTGCTAGAGATCGGGGGCGGGGAAGTTACTCCTACGAGCAGTACTTC	CSARDRGRGSYSYEQYF
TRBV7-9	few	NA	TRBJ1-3	TGTGCCAGCAGCTTCTACTTGGGGGCTTCTGGAAACACCATATATTTT	CASSFYLGASGNTIYF
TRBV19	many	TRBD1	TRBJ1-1	TGTGCCAGTAGTATGGACAGGGCATCGAACACTGAAGCTTTCTTT	CASSMDRASNTEAFF
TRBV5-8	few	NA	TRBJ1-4	TGTGCCAGCAGACCTGACAGTACTCTGGATGAAAAACTGTTTTTT	CASRPDSTLDEKLFF
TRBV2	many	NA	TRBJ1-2	TGTGCCAGCAGTGAAGGGCAGGGTGCCTCCCGCTTTCGTTACACCTTC	CASSEGQGASRFRYTF
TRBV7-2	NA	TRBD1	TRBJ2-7	TGTGCCAGCAGCTCCTGGACAGGGGCCGAGCAGTACTTC	CASSSWTGAEQYF
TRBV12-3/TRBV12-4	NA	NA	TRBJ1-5	NA	CASSPAVSGSYEQYFGPGQPQHF
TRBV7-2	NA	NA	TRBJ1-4	TGTGCCAGCAGCAGTACAGGGACGCCTAATGAAAAACTGTTTTTT	CASSSTGTPNEKLFF
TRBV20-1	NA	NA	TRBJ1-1	TGCAGTGCTAGAGGCCAGGTCAGGGATCATGCTGAAGCTTTCTTT	CSARGQVRDHAEAFF
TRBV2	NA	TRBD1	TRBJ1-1	TGTGCCAGCAGCTGCGACAGGGGGAACACTGAGGCTTTCTTT	CASSCDRGNTEAFF
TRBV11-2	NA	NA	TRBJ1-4	TGTGCCAGCAGCGCATTCGGGGGGGCTCTTAACGAAAAACTGTTTTTT	CASSAFGGALNEKLFF
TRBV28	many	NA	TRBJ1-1	TGTGCCAGCATTTGGGGGGCGGGAACTGAAGCTTTCTTT	CASIWGAGTEAFF
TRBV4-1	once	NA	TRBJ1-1	TGCGTCAGCAGCCAGGTGCCAGGGTTGAACACTGAAGCTTTCTTT	CVSSQVPGLNTEAFF
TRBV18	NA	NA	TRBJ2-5	TGTGCCAGCTCACCACGGGCGAAGGAGACCCAGTACTTC	CASSPRAKETQYF
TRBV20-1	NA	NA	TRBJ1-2	TGCAGTGCTAGGGGGGTGGGGCTCTCGGGCTATGGCTACACCTTC	CSARGVGLSGYGYTF
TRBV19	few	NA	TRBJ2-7	TGTGCCAGTAGTATAGTGATGAGCGGGTCCTACGAGCAGTACTTC	CASSIVMSGSYEQYF
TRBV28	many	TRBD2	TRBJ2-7	TGTGCCAGCAGCCCCGCCTGGCCTAGCGGGAGTACCTACGAGCAGTACTTC	CASSPAWPSGSTYEQYF
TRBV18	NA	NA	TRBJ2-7	TGTGCCAGCTCACCGCCCAGCGGGTCGCCCTACGGGCAGTACTTC	CASSPPSGSPYGQYF
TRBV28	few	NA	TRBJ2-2	TGTGCCAGCAGTTTTTCCAGGGTCAGCACCGGGGAGCTGTTTTTT	CASSFSRVSTGELFF